This TCR beta chain was profiled in a study of shared clonotypes between healthy human individuals. CD4+ cell separation produced CD45RA+ naive and CD45RA-negative memory subsets. Trimming stripped 3 bases from V and 3 bases from J, with 3 bases between. Per germline, CDR1 SGHRS and CDR2 YFSETQ. The CDR3 is 12 amino acids. Method: immunoSEQ multiplex PCR; TCRdb's copy keeps in-frame clones and lacks some. The sample lists 2 million to 2.5 million clones; almost 96% were seen once. This clone has more than one count but fewer than ten. The identical CDR3 is also encoded by other nucleotide sequences in the sample.

The source of this sequence is a man aged 18-30 years in good health. Sequencing was carried out using naive CD4+ T cells sorted from blood. The sample's subset: CD45RA+ positively selected. The chain has TRBV5-1 and TRBJ2-2; D uncertain. CDR3 bases: TGCGCCAGCAGCTCCGACACCGGGGAGCTGTTTTTT. Protein product: CASSSDTGELFF.